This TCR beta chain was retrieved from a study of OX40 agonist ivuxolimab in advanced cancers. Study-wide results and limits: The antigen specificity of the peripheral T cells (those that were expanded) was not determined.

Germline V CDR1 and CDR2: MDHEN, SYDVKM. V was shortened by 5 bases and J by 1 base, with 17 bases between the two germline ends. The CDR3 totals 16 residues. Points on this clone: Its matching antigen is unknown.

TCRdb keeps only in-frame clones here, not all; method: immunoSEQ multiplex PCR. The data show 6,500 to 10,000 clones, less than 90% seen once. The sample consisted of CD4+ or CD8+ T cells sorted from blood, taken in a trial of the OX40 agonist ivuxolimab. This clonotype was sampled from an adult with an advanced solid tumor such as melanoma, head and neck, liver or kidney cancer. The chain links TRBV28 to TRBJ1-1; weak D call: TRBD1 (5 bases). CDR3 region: CASSQDIGMRNTEAFF. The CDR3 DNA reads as TGTGCCAGCAGTCAGGACATCGGGATGAGGAACACTGAAGCTTTCTTT.